Listed below are T cell receptor beta chains from one sample, sequenced in a study of blood T cell repertoires in COVID-19. Sequencing used immunoSEQ multiplex PCR; TCRdb keeps in-frame clones, though not all of them. The sample has about 150,000 clones, roughly 84% seen once. Input material: peripheral blood. These receptors came from a woman aged 60-70 years with COVID-19, enrolled during active disease. CDR3s include the opening cysteine and the closing phenylalanine or tryptophan. The D gene is left open where the match is weak. Not every row has a clone size; where given, it reads once, few, many or a size class.

16,.,TRBD1,TRBV30,TRBJ1-1,CAWRQQDRGRNTEAFF,TGTGCCTGGAGGCAACAAGACAGGGGACGAAACACTGAAGCTTTCTTT
13,.,.,TRBV5-1,TRBJ1-2,CASSDPLWYGYTF,TGCGCCAGCAGCGATCCACTGTGGTATGGCTACACCTTC
12,once,.,TRBV10-2,TRBJ1-5,CASSPDRMNQHF,TGCGCCAGCAGCCCCGACAGGATGAACCAGCATTTT
14,.,.,TRBV19,TRBJ2-6,CASSWSSGANVLTF,TGTGCCAGTAGCTGGAGCTCTGGGGCCAACGTCCTGACTTTC
13,.,.,TRBV13,TRBJ2-3,CASLRRGTDTQYF,TGTGCCAGCCTGAGGCGGGGCACAGATACGCAGTATTTT
16,.,TRBD2,TRBV19,TRBJ2-5,CASSRPAGGPSETQYF,TGTGCCAGTAGTAGACCAGCGGGAGGGCCCTCGGAGACCCAGTACTTC
13,.,.,TRBV7-9,TRBJ1-1,CASSPTVNTEAFF,TGTGCCAGCAGTCCGACAGTGAACACTGAAGCTTTCTTT
13,.,.,TRBV14,TRBJ1-1,CASSYSVNTEAFF,TGTGCCAGCAGCTATAGTGTGAACACTGAAGCTTTCTTT
16,few,TRBD1,TRBV6-6,TRBJ2-7,CASSLSGTGASYEQYF,TGTGCCAGCAGCCTCTCGGGGACAGGGGCCTCCTACGAGCAGTACTTC
13,.,.,TRBV5-1,TRBJ2-2,CASSLVSTGELFF,TGCGCCAGCAGCTTAGTGAGCACCGGGGAGCTGTTTTTT
16,.,TRBD1,TRBV5-6,TRBJ1-1,CASSFARGRPNTEAFF,TGTGCCAGCAGCTTTGCCAGGGGGAGACCCAACACTGAAGCTTTCTTT
12,once,TRBD1,TRBV14,TRBJ1-1,CASKGDSGEAFF,TGTGCCAGCAAAGGGGACAGTGGAGAAGCTTTCTTT
13,.,.,TRBV7-8,TRBJ1-1,CASSFRQNTEAFF,TGTGCCAGCAGCTTCAGGCAAAACACTGAAGCTTTCTTT
18,.,TRBD2,TRBV5-6,TRBJ2-3,CASSPVGSGRRDTDTQYF,TGTGCCAGCAGCCCGGTTGGGAGCGGGAGGCGAGATACAGATACGCAGTATTTT
14,.,.,TRBV19,TRBJ1-2,CASSIGQGTYGYTF,TGTGCCAGTAGTATCGGTCAGGGAACCTATGGCTACACCTTC
16,few,TRBD2,TRBV7-3,TRBJ2-3,CASSLMAGTIGNTQYF,TGTGCCAGCAGCTTAATGGCGGGGACTATAGGAAATACGCAGTATTTT
16,.,.,TRBV9,TRBJ2-1,CASSVGYGSSYNEQFF,TGTGCCAGCAGCGTAGGATACGGTAGCTCCTACAATGAGCAGTTCTTC
13,once,TRBD2,TRBV19,TRBJ2-5,CASSETSVETQYF,TGTGCCAGTAGTGAGACTAGCGTAGAGACCCAGTACTTC
16,.,.,TRBV6-4,TRBJ2-1,CASSPRGGTTYNEQFF,TGTGCCAGCAGCCCTCGTGGCGGAACTACCTACAATGAGCAGTTCTTC
13,.,.,TRBV6-1,TRBJ1-4,CASSENFNEKLFF,TGTGCCAGCAGTGAAAACTTTAACGAAAAACTGTTTTTT
12,few,.,TRBV6-5,TRBJ2-7,CASSDSLYEQYF,TGTGCCAGCTCGGACAGCCTCTACGAGCAGTACTTC
19,.,TRBD1,TRBV5-4,TRBJ2-3,CASSGRQGQGGTSTDTQYF,TGTGCCAGCAGCGGACGACAGGGACAGGGAGGGACTAGCACAGATACGCAGTATTTT
11,.,.,TRBV29-1,TRBJ1-1,CSVMGGTEAFF,TGCAGCGTCATGGGGGGGACTGAAGCTTTCTTT
14,.,TRBD1,TRBV27,TRBJ2-5,CASSPWTGEETQYF,TGTGCCAGCAGTCCCTGGACAGGAGAAGAGACCCAGTACTTC
13,.,.,TRBV6-6,TRBJ1-1,CASRVGQNTEAFF,TGTGCCAGCAGGGTGGGACAGAACACTGAAGCTTTCTTT
13,.,.,TRBV27,TRBJ1-2,CASSLGANYGYTF,TGTGCCAGCAGTTTAGGAGCTAACTATGGCTACACCTTC
13,few,.,TRBV19,TRBJ1-4,CASSISGNEKLFF,TGTGCCAGTAGTATCTCCGGTAATGAAAAACTGTTTTTT
15,.,TRBD1,TRBV4-2,TRBJ2-2,CASSQPGQSTGELFF,TGTGCCAGCAGCCAACCGGGACAGTCCACCGGGGAGCTGTTTTTT
13,.,.,TRBV7-9,TRBJ1-3,CASSLVGGNTIYF,TGTGCCAGCAGCTTAGTGGGCGGAAACACCATATATTTT
17,once,TRBD2,TRBV9,TRBJ2-2,CASSARGAGGPSGELFF,TGTGCCAGCAGCGCCCGGGGGGCGGGGGGCCCCTCCGGGGAGCTGTTTTTT
11,.,.,TRBV2,TRBJ2-1,CARATNNEQFF,TGTGCCAGGGCCACCAACAATGAGCAGTTCTTC
13,.,.,TRBV6-5,TRBJ1-5,CATLDSQNQPQHF,TGTGCCACCCTGGACAGCCAGAATCAGCCCCAGCATTTT
15,.,.,TRBV5-5,TRBJ1-2,CASSFGTGGVYGYTF,TGTGCCAGCAGCTTCGGGACTGGAGGAGTCTATGGCTACACCTTC
13,.,.,TRBV27,TRBJ1-2,CASSHAANYGYTF,TGTGCCAGCAGCCATGCAGCTAACTATGGCTACACCTTC
15,.,TRBD1,TRBV7-3,TRBJ2-1,CASSSMGTGGNEQFF,TGTGCCAGCAGCTCAATGGGGACAGGGGGCAATGAGCAGTTCTTC
14,.,.,TRBV5-8,TRBJ1-6,CASSLVTYNSPLHF,TGTGCCAGCAGCTTGGTTACCTATAATTCACCCCTCCACTTT